This T cell receptor (beta chain) was retrieved from a study of PD-1 blockade in classical Hodgkin lymphoma. Study-level findings and limits: Reported findings placed baseline TCR diversity lower in newly diagnosed patients (compared with healthy donors). Excluded were patients who started nivolumab under 1 year after ASCT, a group that had lower diversity. Unlike CD8+ TCR diversity, which did not rise significantly by C4D1, CD4+ TCR diversity did.

Sequencing was performed with immunoSEQ multiplex PCR; in TCRdb, only in-frame clones are kept and a portion is missing. The sample consists of 70,000 to 85,000 clones, approximately 94% of them appearing once. The V end lost 2 bases, the J end lost 3 bases, and 19 bases lay between the germline ends. CDR1 GTSNPN and CDR2 SVGIG come from the germline V gene (reference sequence). CDR3 length: 16 residues. Worth noting for this clone: Its antigen is unknown.

Every single patient, without exception, relapsed after autologous stem cell transplantation, and brentuximab vedotin exposure varied. Complete response, partial response or progressive disease was recorded as best response. The sequenced sample was peripheral blood mononuclear cells (PBMCs), obtained at baseline. The V gene is TRBV30, the J gene TRBJ1-2; D is uncertain. The receptor's source is a human donor with classical Hodgkin lymphoma. The CDR3 spells CAWSTALSGYDYGYTF. The CDR3 DNA follows: TGTGCCTGGAGTACAGCCCTCAGCGGATATGACTATGGCTACACCTTC.